This T cell receptor beta chain comes out of a study of blood T cell repertoires in COVID-19 (dated by TCRdb to 2018 to 2021). For the study in its entirety: Collaborator samples came from the United States, Italy and Spain and covered acute and convalescent phases of COVID-19. The prospective study material was composed of cDNA or gDNA derived from T cells, B-cell-depleted T cells, or PBMCs. Subjects who had been exposed to COVID-19, were actively infected with it, or had recovered from it provided the deeply sampled blood TCRbeta repertoires that made up the dataset. The repertoires were released in a freely available public database meant as a resource for research on the immune response to SARS-CoV-2. Samples came from the ongoing ImmuneRACE study (first 160 participants) plus 1,254 subjects from 6 global collaborators. Nearly every sample came with metadata listing a de-identified subject ID, COVID-19 status, age in years and sex. Where HLA class I and class II types were available, the types were taken from metadata supplied by the sample provider, not from assay-based typing.

On this clone itself: What antigen it recognizes has not been identified. No much larger clonotype is one base removed from it; base qualities were not supplied.

The germline V gene yields MGHRA for CDR1 and YSYEKL for CDR2. The V end gives up 0 bases and the J end 7 bases, leaving 17 bases in the junction not matched to a gene. From its cysteine to its phenylalanine, the CDR3 spans 20 amino acids. The sequence is cut down to CDR3 DNA, 60 bases in frame from base 1. The immunoSEQ Assay, a bias-controlled multiplex PCR, was used to amplify TCRbeta CDR3 regions from genomic DNA. Processing in the source paper ran as follows. Within the assay, amplification of reference gene primers was used to estimate how many nucleated cells each sample contained. To quantify the absolute abundance of each unique TCRbeta CDR3 rearrangement, sequence reads were collapsed and filtered. For each sample, productive Simpson clonality was calculated as the square root of Simpson's diversity index over productive rearrangements. TCRdb holds this immuneACCESS table with in-frame rearrangements only. Some clones are missing; in checked studies, unresolved V genes explain under half, and the rest has no known cause. The V and J calls and clone size are taken from that table; D and trimming were inferred from the DNA. For this sample there are about 400,000 clones; just under 90% appear just once. About 1.7% of the sample belongs to the ten largest clones.

Participants in the prospective study were aged about 18 to 95 years, lived in over 20 United States geographic areas, and enrolled through a virtual design. In the prospective study, participants were assigned to cohorts based on the clinical history participants reported in a screening survey and a study questionnaire. Recovered participants in ImmuneRACE Cohort 3 were defined by two consecutive negative NP/OP PCR tests, clearance by a healthcare professional, or resolution of symptoms. In the prospective study, whole blood, serum and a nasopharyngeal or oropharyngeal swab were collected from each participant by mobile phlebotomists. Additional blood draws and questionnaires over an approximately 2-month period could optionally be provided by prospective study participants. Before DNA extraction, prospective study blood samples were shipped either frozen or at room temperature. Overall study outcomes, separate from this receptor: How much clinical and demographic metadata was included differed by source and by participant, and the metadata was provided uncurated.

Sample: PBMCs or T cells enriched from blood (not recorded which). The TCR originated in a woman in her 30s who had recovered from COVID-19. Here the chain combines TRBV4-1 and TRBJ1-5, with 11 bases in between that match TRBD1. CDR3 loop: CASSQDRRTGGALGEQPQHF. The nucleotides are TGCGCCAGCAGCCAAGATCGTAGGACAGGGGGCGCATTGGGAGAACAGCCCCAGCATTTT.